The 5 T cell receptor beta chains in this list originate from one sample, sequenced in a study of blood T cells in healthy people across ages. Sample-barcoded 5' priming and a J-beta primer mix drove a second PCR of roughly 6 to 12 cycles. One entry per CDR3 protein results from TCRdb running MiXCR on the 5' RACE reads. This sample carries 1.5 million to 2 million distinct CDR3 sequences, about 30% of them seen once, and the ten largest clones take 7.7%. The sequencing input was blood. Receptors were obtained from a woman aged 30 to 39 in good health.

The rearrangement joins TRBV12-5 to TRBJ2-5; D is undetermined. CDR1 is LGHNT, CDR2 FRNRAP, per germline. The CDR3 loop spans 14 amino acids. Trimming took off 4 bases at V and 5 bases at J, with 14 bases between the two ends. The CDR3 bases are TGTGCTAGTGGTTCCCAGCCCGGCGGTGAGACCCAGTACTTC. Translation: CASGSQPGGETQYF.

The chain joins TRBV6-1 to TRBJ1-2; TRBD1 matches 9 bases. The CDR3 is 16 amino acids. The V and J ends lost 7 bases and 0 bases, in that order; junction bases with no gene match: 9. Germline-derived CDR1 and CDR2 are MNHNS and SASEGT. The CDR3 protein is CASILGTGTPNYGYTF. CDR3 in DNA: TGTGCCAGCATCCTCGGGACAGGGACCCCTAACTATGGCTACACCTTC.

This clonotype appeared many times. V usage is TRBV29-1 and J usage is TRBJ2-3, with 12 nucleotides matching TRBD2. Trimming cost V 6 bases and J 4 bases; bases outside gene matches: 8. CDR3 size: 15 residues. CDR1 and CDR2 (germline): SQVTM, ANQGSEA. The DNA of the CDR3 is TGCAGCGTGAGGACTAGCGGGGTAATATCAGATACGCAGTATTTT. This gives the protein CSVRTSGVISDTQYF.

This clonotype was found many times. The chain combines TRBV20-1 with TRBJ1-5, with D hard to call. The V end lost 3 bases, the J end lost 2 bases, and 11 bases lay between the germline ends. Germline-derived CDR1 and CDR2 are DFQATT and SNEGSKA (reference sequence). The CDR3 is made up of 14 amino acids. The CDR3 DNA follows: TGCAGTGCTAGCGAGACACTGGGCAATCAGCCCCAGCATTTT. As protein: CSASETLGNQPQHF.

In this sample, this clonotype turned up a few times. This chain joins TRBV30 and TRBJ1-2; perhaps TRBD1 as D (5 bases). V lost 0 bases to trimming and J lost 3 bases, with 11 bases between them. The germline gives CDR1 GTSNPN, CDR2 SVGIG (reference sequence). The CDR3 runs 14 residues. This chain's CDR3 is CAWSVHRLYYGYTF. CDR3 sequence (DNA): TGTGCCTGGAGTGTACACAGGCTCTACTATGGCTACACCTTC.